The clone carrying this TCR beta chain occurred many times. Its antigen is unidentified. This specimen comes from a study of early T cells in non-severe SARS-CoV-2 infection. As for the study in general: Chains from this unsorted whole-blood bulk RNA could not be paired. Study-wide results and caveats: Matching against VDJdb likely underestimated virus-specific expansions, favoring anti-spike CD8.

Tagging with unique molecular identifiers was applied to individual cDNA molecules. TCRdb redid the calling of the 5' RACE reads with MiXCR, one entry per CDR3 protein. This table holds approximately 30,000 distinct CDR3 sequences, around 6% found once. The CDR3 is 14 amino acids. Germline trimming cut 10 bases from V and 2 bases from J; bases unmatched to any gene: 9. CDR1 is MNHNY, CDR2 SVGAGI, per germline (reference sequence). This TCR derives from an adult who was a healthcare worker with PCR-confirmed SARS-CoV-2 infection or an uninfected control (not recorded which). This chain links TRBV6-6 with TRBJ2-5; 8 bases are shared with TRBD2. Sequencing input: whole blood. CDR3 bases: TGTGCCACCAAACGCCGCGGGGGGCAAGAGACCCAGTACTTC. Its translation: CATKRRGGQETQYF.